This TCR beta chain was sequenced in a study of T-cell memory formation after mild COVID-19. Study findings and constraints: Researchers found some responding clones in pre-infection memory, a sign that cross-reactive memory joined. Whereas later expanders leaned CD4+, clones contracting day 15 to 85 showed a balanced CD4/CD8 makeup.

From 5'RACE with constant-segment primers came TCR alpha and TCR beta cDNA libraries that carried sample barcodes and UMIs. In TCRdb, the 5' RACE reads were re-called with MiXCR into one record per CDR3 protein. This table has around 300,000 distinct CDR3 sequences, 7% to 10% appearing once. Trimming removed 3 bases from V and 10 bases from J, with 13 bases in between. CDR3 length: 14 residues. This clonotype was observed at least ten times. The antigen remains unidentified. The sequencing input was PBMCs or a T cell subset sorted from them (not recorded which). This sequence originates from a man younger than 30 who had mild COVID-19 (a few samples of this study predate the infection). Cell type and time point are not known. The rearrangement uses TRBV12-3 or TRBV12-4 and TRBJ1-6, with D unresolved. In DNA, the CDR3 is TGTGCCAGCAGTTTGGGTGGCCCCAACTCACCCCTCCACTTT. This gives the protein CASSLGGPNSPLHF.